This passage covers 8 T cell receptor beta chains from one sample sequenced in a study of T-cell reconstitution after alpha-beta-depleted transplantation in children. Preparation of the TCRbeta library involved a method that used unique molecular identifiers. TCRdb passed the PCR reads through MiXCR, listing each CDR3 protein once. The table lists 97,000 or so distinct CDR3 sequences, approximately 6% of them singletons. This material consisted of PBMCs, mostly from graft donor cells, taken 60 days after TCRalphabeta/CD19-depleted stem cell transplant. Receptors originate from a female patient aged 2-15 years who had a stem cell transplant for Fanconi anemia, so the T cells may come from the graft donor.

The table lists this clonotype with many counts. The rearrangement links TRBV12-3 or TRBV12-4 to TRBJ2-4; D gene unclear. The V end was cut by 6 bases, the J end by 8 bases, with 11 bases between. The CDR3 loop spans 12 amino acids. Here the CDR3 DNA reads TGTGCCAGCAGGCTACCGCCGTACATTCAGTACTTC. This codes for CASRLPPYIQYF.

Many counts were recorded for this clonotype. This chain connects TRBV5-1 to TRBJ2-1, with 9 nucleotides matching TRBD2. Germline loops: CDR1 SGHRS, CDR2 YFSETQ. V dropped 4 bases and J dropped 4; count of bases not matched to a gene: 6. The CDR3 contains 15 residues. The CDR3 loop reads CASSVPGLAYNEQFF. CDR3 sequence (DNA): TGCGCCAGCAGCGTACCGGGACTAGCTTACAATGAGCAGTTCTTC.

This clonotype was recorded at least ten times. V is TRBV5-1 and J is TRBJ2-1; TRBD2 agrees at 7 bases. There are 19 residues in the CDR3. The trim removed 0 bases at V and 3 bases at J, leaving 15 bases unmatched. Germline loops: CDR1 SGHRS, CDR2 YFSETQ. The CDR3 loop reads CASSLASVRGGTHYNEQFF. The CDR3 region has the DNA TGCGCCAGCAGCTTGGCCAGTGTTCGCGGGGGAACCCACTACAATGAGCAGTTCTTC.

This clonotype is medium-sized (0.01 to 0.1%). The chain is built from TRBV5-1 and TRBJ2-3, with TRBD2 identical over 11 bases. J was trimmed by 5 bases and V by 4 bases; bases with no gene match: 12. The germline gives CDR1 SGHRS, CDR2 YFSETQ. The CDR3 has 17 amino acids. The CDR3: CASSSGASGRIGDTQYF. The CDR3 DNA is TGCGCCAGCAGCAGTGGGGCTAGCGGGAGGATAGGAGATACGCAGTATTTT.

This clonotype came up many times. The V gene is TRBV20-1, the J gene TRBJ2-7; 9 bases map to TRBD2. The CDR3 is 15 amino acids. Trimming cost V 1 base and J 0 bases; bases outside gene matches: 4. From germline, CDR1 is DFQATT and CDR2 SNEGSKA (reference sequence). The CDR3 nucleotides are TGCAGTGCTAGAGCCCTAGCGGGGATCTCCTACGAGCAGTACTTC. This translates into CSARALAGISYEQYF.

This clonotype was found many times. This chain joins TRBV11-2 and TRBJ2-2; no firm D call. Germline loops: CDR1 SGHAT, CDR2 FQNNGV. The length of the CDR3 is 14 residues. V lost 1 base, J lost 5 bases, and 8 bases lay in between. CDR3 sequence: CASSLGRTTGELFF. The CDR3 nucleotides are TGTGCCAGCAGCTTAGGAAGAACTACCGGGGAGCTGTTTTTT.

This clonotype was counted many times. J is TRBJ2-4 and V is TRBV20-1, with D perhaps TRBD2 (7 bases). Germline V gives CDR1 DFQATT, CDR2 SNEGSKA (reference sequence). Between the trimmed V and J ends, which lost 3 bases and 7 bases, there was a span of 16 bases. The CDR3 runs 14 residues. The CDR3 DNA reads as TGCAGTGCTAGCCCAGGGGCGGGGGAGAACATTCAGTACTTC. This sequence encodes CSASPGAGENIQYF.

This clonotype occurred many times. This chain joins TRBV29-1 and TRBJ2-3; D uncertain. Trimming pared 3 bases from V and 1 base from J, leaving 8 bases between. The CDR3 has 13 amino acids. Per the germline V gene, CDR1 is SQVTM and CDR2 is ANQGSEA. The CDR3 is CSVDRAGTDTQYF. The DNA of the CDR3 is TGCAGCGTTGATCGTGCAGGCACAGATACGCAGTATTTT.